This T cell receptor beta chain is drawn from a study of cytomegalovirus exposure and HLA in healthy donors (dated 2017 in TCRdb). For the wider study: According to an earlier analysis of a few hundred of the donors, 200 million or so T cells yielded roughly 100 million unique TCR beta sequences and 276 Gb of sequence data. An early release covering just under 650 HLA-typed donors comprised about 300 gigabases of sequencing data and around 80 million unique TCR sequences. The genetic ancestry cluster associated with self-reported Caucasian donors included 81% of the 350 to 500 genotyped donors. The study aimed to test whether cataloging public T cell receptors could reveal signatures of past pathogen exposure. The study used immunosequencing to profile the T cell repertoires of hundreds of subjects and linked those repertoires to cytomegalovirus serostatus. In addition to the first cohort of approximately 650 subjects, a separate validation cohort of 120 different subjects was used. The study combined high-throughput TCR immunosequencing, statistical association of individual TCRs with disease status, and machine learning to predict cytomegalovirus infection status. A later analysis re-analyzed previously published TCR beta repertoires from 660 or so donors and added high-resolution HLA genotyping to study TCR occurrence patterns. Rather than using new phenotypic data, the later analysis identified candidate immune exposures from TCR beta sequences and from how often those sequences occurred across donors. An earlier analysis of 587 of the donors applied high-throughput TCR beta sequencing to assess whether each TCR beta V gene segment acted as functional or pseudogenic. Donor age, sex, ethnicity and CMV serostatus were compiled alongside the repertoire data. A later genetic analysis took genome-wide SNP genotypes for about 65% of the 666 donors and used that subset as a discovery cohort. Every discovery cohort repertoire had been produced on one sequencing platform. HLA typing covered class I and class II loci at four-digit resolution. Typing coverage varied by locus: roughly 629-630 donors for A, B, C, DRB1 and DQB1; roughly 520 for DQA1; over 600 for DPA1; approximately 490 for DPB1. Several DR-DQ haplotypes were treated as single units for association and clustering because of strong linkage in the cohort. Among 300 to 500 genotyped donors of the cohort, an average of around 250,000 unique TCR beta nucleotide sequences was sequenced per donor, of which 15% to 20% were non-productive. What the research found in general, with its limitations: Across donors, most TCR sequences were observed very rarely, whereas some public TCRs were present in many individuals. A total of fewer than 200 TCR beta chains were listed by the study as associated with cytomegalovirus. Because the 87-base-pair reads could not distinguish some IMGT-functional V segments, including TRBV6-2 and TRBV6-3, those segments were excluded. In vitro tests confirmed that a few of the cytomegalovirus-associated TCR beta chains recognize cytomegalovirus antigens. A cluster of highly shared sequence variants was judged likely to represent a technical artifact of the sequencing pipeline. Assigning TCR associations to individual alleles was difficult when HLA alleles, especially DR and DQ, strongly co-occurred. In a later analysis, HLA-associated TCR beta chains were found to be more clonally expanded and to have lower generation probabilities than equally common non-associated chains. In a later analysis, over 15,000 TCR beta sequences were associated with specific HLA alleles at a false discovery rate of 0.05. Broadly in line with IMGT annotations, most TCR beta V segments showed up in productive rearrangements about 90% or about 30% of the time in an earlier analysis of approximately 640 of the donors. According to a later analysis, TCR association rates differed among HLA loci, with DRB1 alleles showing the most associated TCRs and HLA-C alleles showing the fewest. Because HLA typing was unavailable for some donors at each locus, only the typed subset was used in association tests. Compared with the 666-donor mean, donors in an Asian-associated ancestry cluster had fewer N-insertions in productive TCRs, according to a later genetic analysis. Sequencing depth was assumed to be roughly uniform across donors in the presence/absence analyses, though that assumption may not hold. The authors suggested that the approach could potentially be generalized to other disease states and immunological phenotypes. A later genetic analysis associated a missense DCLRE1C variant with V-gene and J-gene trimming of TCR beta chains, and an independent cohort replicated the association. Only TCR beta chains were sequenced in this cohort, and the absence of alpha or paired-chain data limited detectable features. A further reported finding was that TCR beta sequences accurately predicted the HLA-A and HLA-B alleles for most subjects in the first cohort. Seventeen rarely observed V segments, including chromosome 9 orphons, were excluded from the earlier analysis of approximately 500 of the donors because counts were too low. The classifier was reported to diagnose cytomegalovirus status with high specificity and sensitivity in both the original cohort and the validation cohort. Linkage disequilibrium might explain the correlated functional status among segregating V segments, but an unknown experimental factor could not be excluded. Several of the top co-occurrence clusters appeared to be linked to parvovirus B19, influenza, CMV and Epstein-Barr virus, according to a later analysis. Immune exposure information for the cohort was limited to CMV serostatus. According to a later analysis, most CMV-associated TCR beta chains appeared to be HLA-restricted, and the HLA associations seemed to be driven largely by CMV exposure.

From the cysteine up to the phenylalanine, the CDR3 has a length of 14 residues. Only CDR3 DNA remains: 42 bases, in frame from the first base. CDR1 and CDR2 were assigned from the germline V gene (reference sequence) as MNHEY and SMNVEV. V gives up 5 bases and J gives up 2 bases, and the segment between their germline ends measures 11 bases. Regarding this clone: Its antigen has not been determined. Base qualities are not provided; no much larger clone lies one nucleotide away.

The cohort was made up of several hundred healthy bone marrow donors. At the time of sampling, all cohort members were nominally healthy, though unrecorded immune exposures were likely present. The donor tested CMV seronegative, placing the donor among the 350 or so seronegative members of the cohort. Every donor gave a peripheral blood sample, and the peripheral blood mononuclear cells from that sample were used for TCR beta sequencing. Genomic DNA extraction from the blood cell samples was performed with the Qiagen DNeasy Blood Extraction Kit. Library construction relied on the immunoSEQ multiplex PCR assay. For the multiplex PCR, a mixture combining 60 forward primers for TCR Vbeta segments and 13 reverse primers for TCR Jbeta segments was used. The CDR3 region of rearranged TCR beta genes was amplified from genomic DNA with a multiplex PCR assay. On the Illumina HiSeq System, the amplified TCR beta libraries were sequenced as 87-base-pair reads. Regarding the original processing steps: A later analysis tallied tens of millions of unique TCR beta chains across the 666 repertoires, and around 12 million of those chains were shared by two or more donors. To remove PCR and sequencing errors, raw reads were error-corrected and collapsed into unique sequences using a nearest-neighbor algorithm that merged closely related sequences. To assign V, D and J gene segments, CDR3 sequences were aligned to IMGT reference sequences. For a sequence to be retained, a match of at least six nucleotides was required to both a V gene segment and a J gene segment. Rearrangements were classified as productive when the CDR3 lacked stop codons and remained in frame with V and J, and all other rearrangements were classified as non-productive. Following IMGT convention, CDR3 was defined as the stretch from the second conserved V-encoded cysteine up to the conserved J-encoded phenylalanine. In an earlier analysis of some 550 of the donors, sequences lacking an unambiguous match to a single V gene segment were excluded. In an earlier analysis of about 590 of the donors, a V segment was called functional when productive rearrangements were above 56.7%, and segregating when the standard deviation between donors exceeded 5%. To diagnose cytomegalovirus status from the catalog of TCR beta chain sequences, a statistical classification framework was built. In a later analysis, V and J genes were assigned by comparing TCR nucleotide sequences against IMGT/GENE-DB human TR gene sequences. Using the TCRdist pipeline, a later analysis assigned CDR3 sequences along with most-parsimonious VDJ recombination scenarios. In a later analysis, each TCR beta chain was defined by its CDR3 amino acid sequence together with its V-gene family, and reads lacking a unique V-gene family were excluded. In a later analysis, fewer than 650 highly shared, low-generation-probability nucleotide sequences were removed to address suspected cross-contamination and a sequencing artifact. For each public chain, a later analysis derived a clonal expansion index from normalized ranks of inferred template counts within each repertoire. In a later analysis, generation probabilities were computed using a VDJ recombination model fitted to out-of-frame rearrangements, and the results were checked against IGoR. Hypergeometric tests were used in a later analysis to score TCR-TCR, TCR-HLA and TCR-CMV co-occurrence, with a repertoire-size bias correction applied to the TCR pairs. To estimate false discovery rates, a later analysis permuted the HLA or CMV assignments 20 times. A later analysis grouped co-occurring TCRs with DBSCAN, adding TCRdist sequence similarity when clustering within HLA-allele-positive subsets. Co-occurrence clustering excluded repertoires with fewer than 30,000 or more than 120,000 public chains, plus five with anomalous nucleotide sharing. The table comes from immuneACCESS by way of TCRdb, which keeps in-frame sequences with V and J called. Part of the clones is missing from these tables; in studies checked, under half for an unresolved V gene and the rest for unknown reasons. V, J and clone size derive from that table, while D and trimming were established from the DNA sequence. The sample yields 150,000 to 200,000 clones; around 68% were counted once. In total, the top ten clones hold roughly 1.5% of the sample.

The V and J genes are TRBV27 and TRBJ2-3, with the D gene not confidently named. The source material was PBMCs. The sequence came from a middle-aged man in good health and CMV-seronegative. The encoded CDR3 is CASSRRAVTDTQYF. DNA sequence: TGTGCCAGCAGTCGCCGCGCCGTCACAGATACGCAGTATTTT.